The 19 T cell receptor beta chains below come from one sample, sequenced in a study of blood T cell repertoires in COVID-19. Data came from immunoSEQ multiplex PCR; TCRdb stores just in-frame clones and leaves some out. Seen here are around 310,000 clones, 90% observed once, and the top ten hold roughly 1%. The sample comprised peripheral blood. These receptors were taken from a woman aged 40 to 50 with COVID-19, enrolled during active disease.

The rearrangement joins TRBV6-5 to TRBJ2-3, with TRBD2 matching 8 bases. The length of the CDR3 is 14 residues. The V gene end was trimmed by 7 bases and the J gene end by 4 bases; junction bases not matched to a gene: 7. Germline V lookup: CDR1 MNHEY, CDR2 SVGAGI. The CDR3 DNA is TGTGCCAGCATAGCGGGAACAATCGCAGATACGCAGTATTTT. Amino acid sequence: CASIAGTIADTQYF.

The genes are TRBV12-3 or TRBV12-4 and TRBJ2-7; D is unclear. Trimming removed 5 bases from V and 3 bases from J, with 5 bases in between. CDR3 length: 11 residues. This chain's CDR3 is CASSRYYEQYF. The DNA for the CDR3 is TGTGCCAGCAGTCGTTACTACGAGCAGTACTTC.

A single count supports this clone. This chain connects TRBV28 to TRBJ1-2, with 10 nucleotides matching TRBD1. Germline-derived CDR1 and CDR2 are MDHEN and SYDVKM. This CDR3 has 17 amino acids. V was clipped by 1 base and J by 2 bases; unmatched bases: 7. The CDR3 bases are TGTGCCAGCAGTTTATATTCCGACAGGGGGCGGAACTATGGCTACACCTTC. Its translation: CASSLYSDRGRNYGYTF.

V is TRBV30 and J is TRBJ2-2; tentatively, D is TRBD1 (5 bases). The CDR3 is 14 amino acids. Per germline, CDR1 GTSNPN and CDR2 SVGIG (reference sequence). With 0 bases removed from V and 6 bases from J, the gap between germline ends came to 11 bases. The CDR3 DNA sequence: TGTGCCTGGAGTGTACTGGTGGGGCCCGGGGAGCTGTTTTTT. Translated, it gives CAWSVLVGPGELFF.

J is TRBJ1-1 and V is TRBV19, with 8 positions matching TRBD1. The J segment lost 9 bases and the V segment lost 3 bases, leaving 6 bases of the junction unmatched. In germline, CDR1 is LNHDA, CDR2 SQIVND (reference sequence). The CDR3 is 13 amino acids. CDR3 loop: CASSMGQVHQAFF. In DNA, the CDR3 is TGTGCCAGTAGTATGGGACAGGTTCATCAAGCTTTCTTT.

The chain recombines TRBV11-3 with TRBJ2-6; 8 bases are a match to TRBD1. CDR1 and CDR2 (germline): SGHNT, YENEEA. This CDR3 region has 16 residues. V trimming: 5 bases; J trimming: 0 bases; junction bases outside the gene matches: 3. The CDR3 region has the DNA TGTGCCAGCAGCGCGACAGGGGTCTCTGGGGCCAACGTCCTGACTTTC. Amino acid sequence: CASSATGVSGANVLTF.

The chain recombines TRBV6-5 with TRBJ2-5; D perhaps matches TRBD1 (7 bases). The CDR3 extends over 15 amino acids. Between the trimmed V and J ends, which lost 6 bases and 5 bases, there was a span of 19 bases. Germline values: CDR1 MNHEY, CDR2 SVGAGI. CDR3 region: CASRGQPTGGETQYF. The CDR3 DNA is TGTGCCAGCAGGGGACAGCCTACCGGAGGGGAGACCCAGTACTTC.

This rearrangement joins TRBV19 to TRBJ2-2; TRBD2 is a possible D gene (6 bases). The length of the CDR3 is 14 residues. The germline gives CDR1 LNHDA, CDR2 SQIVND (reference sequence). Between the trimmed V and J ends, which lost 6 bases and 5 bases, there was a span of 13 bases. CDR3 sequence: CASSHLGGTGELFF. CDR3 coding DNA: TGTGCCAGTAGCCACCTTGGAGGGACCGGGGAGCTGTTTTTT.

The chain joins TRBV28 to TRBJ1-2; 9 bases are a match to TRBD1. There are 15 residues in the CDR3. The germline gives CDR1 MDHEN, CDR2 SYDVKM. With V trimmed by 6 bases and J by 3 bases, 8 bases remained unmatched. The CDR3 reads CASRAQGADDYGYTF. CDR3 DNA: TGTGCCAGCAGAGCACAGGGGGCGGATGACTATGGCTACACCTTC.

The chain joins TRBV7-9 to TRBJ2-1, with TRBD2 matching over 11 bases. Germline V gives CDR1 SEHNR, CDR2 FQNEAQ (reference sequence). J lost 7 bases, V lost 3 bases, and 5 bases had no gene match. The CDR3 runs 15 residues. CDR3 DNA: TGTGCCAGCAGCTTCACTAGCGGGAGTAGGAATGAGCAGTTCTTC. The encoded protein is CASSFTSGSRNEQFF. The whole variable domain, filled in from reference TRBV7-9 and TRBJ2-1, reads DTGVSQNPRHKITKRGQNVTFRCDPISEHNRLYWYRQTLGQGPEFLTYFQNEAQLEKSRLLSDRFSAERPKGSFSTLEIQRTEQGDSAMYLCASSFTSGSRNEQFFGPGTRLTVL.

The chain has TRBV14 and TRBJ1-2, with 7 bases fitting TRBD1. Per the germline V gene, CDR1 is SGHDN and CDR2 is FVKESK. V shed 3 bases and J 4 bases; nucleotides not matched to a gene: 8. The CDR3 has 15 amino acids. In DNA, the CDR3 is TGTGCCAGCAGCCAGAGGGGGCCGACTAGCTATGGCTACACCTTC. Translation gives CASSQRGPTSYGYTF. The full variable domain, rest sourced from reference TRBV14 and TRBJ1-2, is EAGVTQFPSHSVIEKGQTVTLRCDPISGHDNLYWYRRVMGKEIKFLLHFVKESKQDESGMPNNRFLAERTGGTYSTLKVQPAELEDSGVYFCASSQRGPTSYGYTFGSGTRLTVV.

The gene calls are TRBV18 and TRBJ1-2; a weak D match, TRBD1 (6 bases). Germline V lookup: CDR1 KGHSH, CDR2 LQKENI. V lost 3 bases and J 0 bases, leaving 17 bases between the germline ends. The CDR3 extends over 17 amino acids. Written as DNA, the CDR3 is TGTGCCAGCTCACCGATCCCGACAGGCCAGGCTAACTATGGCTACACCTTC. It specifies CASSPIPTGQANYGYTF.

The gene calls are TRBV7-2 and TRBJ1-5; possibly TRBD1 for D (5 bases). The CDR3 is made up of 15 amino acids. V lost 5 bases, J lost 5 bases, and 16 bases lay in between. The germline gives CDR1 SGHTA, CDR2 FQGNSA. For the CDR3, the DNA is TGTGCCAGCAGCCCCTTTCTCCAGGGATATCAGCCCCAGCATTTT. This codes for CASSPFLQGYQPQHF.

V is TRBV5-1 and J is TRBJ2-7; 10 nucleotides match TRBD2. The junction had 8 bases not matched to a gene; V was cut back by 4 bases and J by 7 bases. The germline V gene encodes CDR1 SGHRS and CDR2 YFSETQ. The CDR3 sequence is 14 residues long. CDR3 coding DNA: TGCGCCAGCAGCCTCAGAGCGGGAGGGGAAGAGCAGTACTTC. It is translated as CASSLRAGGEEQYF. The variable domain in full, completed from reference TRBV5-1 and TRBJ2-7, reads KAGVTQTPRYLIKTRGQQVTLSCSPISGHRSVSWYQQTPGQGLQFLFEYFSETQRNKGNFPGRFSGRQFSNSRSEMNVSTLELGDSALYLCASSLRAGGEEQYFGPGTRLTVT.

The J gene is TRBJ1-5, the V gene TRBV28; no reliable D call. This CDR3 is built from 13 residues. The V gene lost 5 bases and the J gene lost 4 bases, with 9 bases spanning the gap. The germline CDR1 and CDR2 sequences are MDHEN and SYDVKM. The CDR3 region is CASSAGLNQPQHF. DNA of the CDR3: TGTGCCAGCAGTGCGGGGTTAAATCAGCCCCAGCATTTT.

The CDR3 is CASSFGGTPREQYF. The CDR3 region has the DNA TGTGCCAGCAGCTTTGGGGGGACGCCGCGAGAGCAGTACTTC. This chain links TRBV7-9 with TRBJ2-7; D may be TRBD2 (6 bases). There are 14 residues in the CDR3. Between the trimmed V and J ends, which lost 3 bases and 7 bases, there was a span of 16 bases. From germline, CDR1 is SEHNR and CDR2 FQNEAQ (reference sequence).

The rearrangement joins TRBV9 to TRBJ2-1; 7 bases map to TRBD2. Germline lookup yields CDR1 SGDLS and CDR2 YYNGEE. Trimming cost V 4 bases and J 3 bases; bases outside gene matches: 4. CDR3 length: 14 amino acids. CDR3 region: CASSPWDYYNEQFF. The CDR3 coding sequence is TGTGCCAGCAGCCCTTGGGACTACTACAATGAGCAGTTCTTC.

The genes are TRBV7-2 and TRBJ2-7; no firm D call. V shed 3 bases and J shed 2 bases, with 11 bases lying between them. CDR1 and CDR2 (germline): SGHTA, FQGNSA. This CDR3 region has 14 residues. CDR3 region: CASSFRHSAYEQYF. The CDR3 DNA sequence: TGTGCCAGCAGCTTTCGGCACAGTGCCTACGAGCAGTACTTC.

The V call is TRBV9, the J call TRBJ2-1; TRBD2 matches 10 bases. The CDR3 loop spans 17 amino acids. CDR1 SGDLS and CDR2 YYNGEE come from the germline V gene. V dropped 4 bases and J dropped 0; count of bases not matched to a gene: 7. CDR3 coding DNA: TGTGCCAGCAGCTACGGACTAGCGGCTACCTCCTACAATGAGCAGTTCTTC. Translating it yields CASSYGLAATSYNEQFF.